These T cell receptor beta chains were read from a single sample in a study of early T cells in non-severe SARS-CoV-2 infection. TCRdb recomputed calls from the 5' RACE reads with MiXCR, one row per CDR3 protein. The profile covers 62,000 or so distinct CDR3 sequences, with more than 7% appearing a single time and 13% taken by the ten largest. The specimen comprised whole blood, sampled at baseline. These receptors originate from an adult who was a healthcare worker with PCR-confirmed SARS-CoV-2 infection or an uninfected control (not recorded which). Each CDR3 is given with its conserved first and last residue. D genes are given only for firm matches. Some rows mark clone size as missing; the rest say once, few, many or name a class of expanded clone.

abundance,v_gene,j_gene,d_gene,len,CDR3aa,CDR3nt
-,TRBV6-5,TRBJ2-1,TRBD2,15,CASSYSIAGLYEQFF,TGTGCCAGCAGTTACTCCATAGCGGGATTATATGAGCAGTTCTTC
-,TRBV2,TRBJ1-5,-,15,CASSEGFGGNQPQHF,TGTGCCAGCAGTGAAGGATTCGGGGGAAATCAGCCCCAGCATTTT
few,TRBV3-1,TRBJ2-3,TRBD2,17,CASSQDEREGLVDTQYF,TGTGCCAGCAGCCAAGATGAGAGGGAGGGCCTCGTAGATACGCAGTATTTT
many,TRBV4-2,TRBJ1-2,TRBD1,16,CASSQEGTASNYGYTF,TGTGCCAGCAGCCAAGAGGGGACAGCTAGTAACTATGGCTACACCTTC
few,TRBV10-2,TRBJ1-3,-,16,CASSEVGGLTGNTIYF,TGCGCCAGCAGTGAAGTAGGAGGTTTAACTGGAAACACCATATATTTT
-,TRBV6-1,TRBJ2-7,-,13,CASSEDGTYEQYF,TGTGCCAGCAGTGAGGACGGAACCTACGAGCAGTACTTC
few,TRBV14,TRBJ1-1,TRBD1,14,CASRTTGSHTEAFF,TGTGCCAGCAGAACGACAGGGTCCCACACTGAAGCTTTCTTT
few,TRBV2,TRBJ1-2,-,13,CASSNPGVYGYTF,TGTGCCAGCAGTAATCCAGGGGTCTATGGCTACACCTTC
many,TRBV18,TRBJ2-1,-,14,CASSPGTTYNEQFF,TGTGCCAGCTCACCCGGGACCACCTACAATGAGCAGTTCTTC
-,TRBV6-2/TRBV6-3,TRBJ2-6,-,15,CASSYPQHTPNVLTF,TGTGCCAGCAGTTACCCCCAGCATACTCCCAACGTCCTGACTTTC
-,TRBV27,TRBJ2-7,TRBD1,16,CASRRGTGMGSYEQYF,TGTGCCAGCAGGCGGGGGACAGGGATGGGCTCCTACGAGCAGTACTTC
few,TRBV12-3/TRBV12-4,TRBJ2-5,TRBD2,15,CASSRSGGFQETQYF,TGTGCCAGCAGCCGGAGCGGGGGCTTCCAAGAGACCCAGTACTTC
few,TRBV12-3/TRBV12-4,TRBJ2-7,-,12,CASSFEYNEQYF,TGTGCCAGCAGCTTCGAATACAATGAGCAGTACTTC
-,TRBV20-1,TRBJ1-3,-,13,CSARDIRGNTIYF,TGCAGTGCTAGAGATATAAGGGGAAACACCATATATTTT